This TCR beta chain was observed in a study of immune heterogeneity within non-small cell lung tumors. Study findings and constraints: While identical dominant CDR3 beta clonotypes recurred across tumor sites within a patient, high-frequency clones unique to individual sites also appeared. Largely distinct from one individual patient to the next were the high-frequency T-cell receptor beta clonotypes.

V shed 1 base and J 3 bases; nucleotides not matched to a gene: 1. The CDR3 is made up of 15 amino acids. Germline V lookup: CDR1 KGHSH, CDR2 LQKENI. TCRs were amplified from approximately 600 ng gDNA of bulk tumor per sample. Taken during surgery, several biopsies per primary tumor were spaced as far apart as possible within the tumor mass. Patients had untreated, newly diagnosed non-small cell lung cancer and underwent curative surgery. The TCR beta CDR3 region was amplified by multiplex PCR employing 32 V and 13 J primers. A single record per CDR3 protein comes from TCRdb applying MiXCR to the multiplex PCR reads. The table lists just over 15,000 distinct CDR3 sequences, about 30% of them singletons. By sample share, this clonotype is medium-sized. Its target is not known.

This receptor was taken from a man aged 40-55 years with non-small cell lung cancer. The material sequenced was lung tumor tissue. The genes are TRBV18 and TRBJ2-7; 12 bases are shared with TRBD2. Here the CDR3 reads CASSPRLAGVYEQYF. Here the CDR3 DNA reads TGTGCCAGCTCACCACGACTAGCGGGAGTCTACGAGCAGTACTTC.